This T cell receptor (beta chain) was recovered during a study of blood T cells in healthy people across ages (dated by TCRdb to the mid-2010s). Regarding the research as a whole: In model experiments, roughly one uniquely barcoded TCR beta cDNA molecule per two T cells was captured by template switching. To track age-related changes in TCR beta repertoire diversity, the study relied on deep sequencing normalized with unique cDNA molecular identifiers. The donors were split into four age groups: young (average about 15 years), middle-aged (39), aged (approximately 60) and long-lived (approximately 89). Using the same blood draw, the study looked at two additional independent replicas of 1 million unique cDNA reads for two donors, one aged 18 to 29 and the other aged 80 or older.

The donors were some 36 Caucasian individuals from Russia, aged roughly 6 to 90 years, who were systemically healthy. Each donor gave approximately 9.4 milliliters of peripheral blood, drawn into EDTA-treated Vacutainer tubes. Ficoll-Paque density-gradient centrifugation was used to isolate PBMCs, with at least 6.5 million obtained per sample. Trizol reagent was used to extract total RNA from the PBMCs, yielding at least 6 micrograms per sample. For every donor, an aliquot of PBMCs went through flow cytometry to measure the percentages of naive CD45RAhigh/CD27high T cells. Results the study describes overall, beyond this receptor: Observed TCR beta diversity correlated strongly with the percentage of naive T cells measured by flow cytometry. Because donor CMV infection status was unknown, age-related changes in expanded clonotypes were potentially confounded. Because profiling used bulk unsorted PBMCs, naive and antigen-experienced compartments could not be compared conclusively. Compared with the aged group, the long-lived group had more naive CD4+ T cells, fewer expanded clones and increased TCR diversity, a pattern suggesting age selection. Observed TCR beta diversity per million T cells fell roughly linearly with age, and a significant reduction was already apparent by age around 40. Estimates of total diversity from one million sequenced T cells were regarded as lower bounds and underestimates.

Looking up the germline V gene yields CDR1 SGHAT and CDR2 FQNNGV. Trimming removed 5 bases from V and 3 bases from J; the gene matches leave 9 bases unexplained. The CDR3 goes from the cysteine to the phenylalanine over 15 residues. Of all the DNA, just the CDR3 is kept, 45 bases in frame from base 1. The library was obtained by 5' RACE. Sequencing was carried out with an Illumina HiSeq 2500. A second PCR of about 7 to 12 cycles was run with a J-beta primer mix and a sample-barcoded 5' primer. A unique molecular identifier was introduced onto each TCR beta cDNA molecule by a template-switch 5' adaptor carrying 12 random nucleotides. Each sample yielded at least 2.5 million CDR3-containing paired-end reads. All of the RNA was converted into first-strand cDNA using the Mint cDNA synthesis kit, with a TRBC-specific oligonucleotide serving as the primer. All cDNA was treated with uracil-DNA glycosylase and then went through a first 18-cycle PCR with the universal primers M1SS and BC2_uni_R. The paper's data handling went like this. Normalization of each sample was performed by random selection of 1 million high-quality reads, each carrying a distinct molecular identifier. Reads sharing molecular identifiers were discarded rather than binned into consensus sequences. MiTCR, with a Q25 quality threshold and the strictest error-elimination algorithm, was used for CDR3 identification, clonotype clustering and error correction. A nonparametric unseen species model with Euler transformation was used to estimate lower-bound total TCR beta diversity. The public reads were reanalyzed by TCRdb: fastp trimming at Q25, MiXCR alignment, in-frame beta chains only. Rows with one shared CDR3 protein collapse into an entry with the most common genes and DNA. The V and J calls shown here were made by TCRdb, not taken from the authors' results. Here the sample has approximately 780,000 distinct CDR3 sequences; roughly 26% occur a single time. The leading ten clones occupy around 3% of the sample.

This clonotype has ten or more counts. What antigen it recognizes has not been identified. Within one base of it there is no much larger clone, and no base qualities were kept. The data were also submitted as part of a second study, on T cells of mothers and their children. That second report states: Nine systemically healthy Caucasian individuals served as donors, namely three mothers together with their six children. cDNA synthesis used all of the extracted RNA, with approximately 1.6 ug of RNA in each 15 ul reaction. In the second PCR, sample barcodes and 2-4 random nucleotides were introduced via the M1S primer. Over 8 million TCR beta CDR3 reads came from each mother, compared with approximately 3.1 million reads from each child. In both related and unrelated pairs, thymic selection shapes the output of TCR recombination in a similar way, with inherited differences having only a minor effect. Normalized repertoire overlap was always found to be slightly, but never significantly, higher in related mother-child pairs than in unrelated mother-child pairs. Persistent microchimeric T cell clones were not detected, at a sensitivity of around 95 clones per million clonotypes. Deep NGS was used in the study to compare the TCR beta repertoires of mothers and children and to look for features that separate related mother-child pairs from unrelated individuals. The mean age was around 40 +/- 4 years for the mothers and about 10 +/- 4 years for the children. Libraries were sequenced on Illumina HiSeq 2000 with 100+100 nt paired-end reads after adapter ligation with NEBNext reagents. To prevent cross-contamination, the mother and child libraries were prepared a month apart and were sequenced in separate runs. Between roughly 500,000 and 2,000,000 distinct TCR beta clonotypes were identified per donor. Naive TCR beta clonotypes were estimated from low-frequency clonotypes matched to each donor's FACS-determined naive share, without sorting.

The V and J genes are TRBV11-2 and TRBJ2-7, and 8 bases in between align with TRBD1. This sequence originates from a boy younger than 18 in good health. Sequencing input: blood. The nucleotides are TGTGCCAGCAGCCCACTCCAGGGGGCTAACTACGAGCAGTACTTC. Its product reads: CASSPLQGANYEQYF.